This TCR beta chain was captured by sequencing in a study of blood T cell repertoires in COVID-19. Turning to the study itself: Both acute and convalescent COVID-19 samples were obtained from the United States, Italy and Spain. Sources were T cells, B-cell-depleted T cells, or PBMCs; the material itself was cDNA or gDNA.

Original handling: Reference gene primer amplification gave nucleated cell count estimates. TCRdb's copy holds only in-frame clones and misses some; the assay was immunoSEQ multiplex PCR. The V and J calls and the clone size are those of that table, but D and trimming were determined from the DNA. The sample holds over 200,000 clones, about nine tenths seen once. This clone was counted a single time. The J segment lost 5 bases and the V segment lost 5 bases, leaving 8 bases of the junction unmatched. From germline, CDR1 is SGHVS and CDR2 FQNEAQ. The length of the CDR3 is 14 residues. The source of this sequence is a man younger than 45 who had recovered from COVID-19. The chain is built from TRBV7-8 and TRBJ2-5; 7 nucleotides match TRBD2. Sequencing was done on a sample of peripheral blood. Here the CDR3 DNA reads TGTGCCAGCAGCCCTCGGGGGGTTCGGGAGACCCAGTACTTC. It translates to CASSPRGVRETQYF.